The text below deals with one T cell receptor (beta chain). Germline V gene lookup returns CDR1 MNHEY and CDR2 SMNVEV (reference sequence). Trimming shortened V by 3 bases and J by 4 bases, and 9 bases separated the two germline ends. This CDR3 has 13 residues. These data belong to a study of blood T cell repertoires in COVID-19. The method was immunoSEQ multiplex PCR; TCRdb's version includes in-frame clones alone and lacks a portion of them. The table shows 250,000 or so clones, with about nine tenths occurring only once. This clonotype was obtained from a woman between 40 and 50 years old who had recovered from COVID-19. The rearrangement uses TRBV27 and TRBJ1-2, with TRBD1 as a possible D gene (5 bases). The sequenced sample was peripheral blood. CDR3 in amino acids: CASSFDRLYGYTF. CDR3 coding DNA: TGTGCCAGCAGTTTCGACAGACTCTATGGCTACACCTTC.